A selection of T cell receptor beta chains follows, all from one sample in a study of cytomegalovirus exposure and HLA in healthy donors. The method was immunoSEQ multiplex PCR; TCRdb's version includes in-frame clones alone and lacks a portion of them. The sample gives 170,000 or so clones, about 80% of which show up once; around 4.9% is in the top ten. The sequenced sample was PBMCs. The receptors here all came from a man aged 18-30 years in good health and CMV-seronegative. CDR3s include the opening cysteine and the closing phenylalanine or tryptophan. A D gene is named only where the DNA matches it firmly. The listing skips clone size in some rows; elsewhere it reads once, few, many or a size class.

v_call: TRBV2
d_call: TRBD1
clone_size: once
j_call: TRBJ2-7
cdr3_aa: CANEGASNEQYF
cdr3_nt: TGTGCCAACGAGGGGGCGAGCAACGAGCAGTACTTC

v_call: TRBV10-3
d_call: .
clone_size: .
j_call: TRBJ1-2
cdr3_aa: CAITTESYGYTF
cdr3_nt: TGTGCCATCACAACTGAGAGCTATGGCTACACCTTC

v_call: TRBV4-1
d_call: .
clone_size: .
j_call: TRBJ1-1
cdr3_aa: CASSQDPLTVNTEAFF
cdr3_nt: TGCGCCAGCAGCCAAGACCCATTGACAGTGAACACTGAAGCTTTCTTT

v_call: TRBV29-1
d_call: .
clone_size: .
j_call: TRBJ2-5
cdr3_aa: CSVWRVQETQYF
cdr3_nt: TGCAGCGTCTGGAGGGTACAAGAGACCCAGTACTTC

v_call: TRBV7-8
d_call: .
clone_size: .
j_call: TRBJ1-5
cdr3_aa: CASSLLGAGEVVQPQHF
cdr3_nt: TGTGCCAGCAGCTTATTAGGGGCAGGGGAAGTCGTTCAGCCCCAGCATTTT

v_call: TRBV7-2
d_call: .
clone_size: .
j_call: TRBJ1-4
cdr3_aa: CASRPNRDISEKLFF
cdr3_nt: TGTGCCAGCAGACCTAACAGGGATATTAGTGAAAAACTGTTTTTT

v_call: TRBV5-1
d_call: .
clone_size: few
j_call: TRBJ1-4
cdr3_aa: CASSYLTGSNEKLFF
cdr3_nt: TGCGCCAGCAGCTATTTGACGGGTTCTAATGAAAAACTGTTTTTT

v_call: TRBV6-1
d_call: .
clone_size: few
j_call: TRBJ2-4
cdr3_aa: CASSLTREVNIQYF
cdr3_nt: TGTGCCAGCAGCCTCACACGGGAAGTGAACATTCAGTACTTC

v_call: TRBV7-9
d_call: .
clone_size: .
j_call: TRBJ1-1
cdr3_aa: CASSPGEGRNTEAFF
cdr3_nt: TGTGCCAGCAGCCCAGGGGAAGGGAGGAACACTGAAGCTTTCTTT

v_call: TRBV5-4
d_call: TRBD1
clone_size: .
j_call: TRBJ1-2
cdr3_aa: CASSPRQGAPANGYTF
cdr3_nt: TGTGCCAGCAGCCCAAGGCAGGGGGCGCCGGCTAATGGCTACACCTTC

v_call: TRBV19
d_call: TRBD1
clone_size: .
j_call: TRBJ1-2
cdr3_aa: CASSTLGQGRYGYTF
cdr3_nt: TGTGCCAGTAGTACGCTAGGACAGGGCCGATATGGCTACACCTTC

v_call: TRBV4-1
d_call: TRBD1
clone_size: .
j_call: TRBJ1-2
cdr3_aa: CASSQYSGTADIYGYTF
cdr3_nt: TGCGCCAGCAGCCAGTACTCCGGGACAGCGGACATCTATGGCTACACCTTC

v_call: TRBV28
d_call: TRBD1
clone_size: .
j_call: TRBJ1-4
cdr3_aa: CASSPGKRGLAEAEEKLFF
cdr3_nt: TGTGCCAGCAGCCCAGGAAAAAGGGGGCTGGCAGAGGCGGAAGAAAAACTGTTTTTT

v_call: TRBV30
d_call: TRBD1
clone_size: .
j_call: TRBJ2-5
cdr3_aa: CAWSAPDRGAETQYF
cdr3_nt: TGTGCCTGGAGTGCCCCGGACAGGGGGGCCGAGACCCAGTACTTC

v_call: TRBV6-1
d_call: TRBD1
clone_size: .
j_call: TRBJ1-4
cdr3_aa: CASLDQGAGEKLFF
cdr3_nt: TGTGCCAGTCTCGACCAGGGGGCTGGCGAAAAACTGTTTTTT

v_call: TRBV5-1
d_call: TRBD1
clone_size: .
j_call: TRBJ1-5
cdr3_aa: CASSFGTGLGQPQHF
cdr3_nt: TGCGCCAGCAGCTTTGGGACAGGGTTGGGTCAGCCCCAGCATTTT

v_call: TRBV7-3
d_call: .
clone_size: few
j_call: TRBJ2-6
cdr3_aa: CASSLEGPTGAGANVLTF
cdr3_nt: TGTGCCAGCAGCTTAGAGGGTCCGACAGGAGCTGGGGCCAACGTCCTGACTTTC

v_call: TRBV19
d_call: .
clone_size: .
j_call: TRBJ1-6
cdr3_aa: CASSGGARPLHF
cdr3_nt: TGTGCCAGTAGTGGTGGGGCCCGGCCCCTCCACTTT

v_call: TRBV30
d_call: TRBD1
clone_size: .
j_call: TRBJ1-6
cdr3_aa: CASTCRDRVSKMISPLHF
cdr3_nt: TGTGCCTCTACATGCCGGGACAGGGTATCAAAAATGATTTCACCCCTCCACTTT

v_call: TRBV6-6
d_call: TRBD2
clone_size: few
j_call: TRBJ2-7
cdr3_aa: CASSDSGGSYEQYF
cdr3_nt: TGTGCCAGCAGCGACTCGGGGGGTTCCTACGAGCAGTACTTC

v_call: TRBV15
d_call: .
clone_size: .
j_call: TRBJ2-5
cdr3_aa: CATSRDGAGKETQYF
cdr3_nt: TGTGCCACCAGCAGAGATGGTGCGGGGAAAGAGACCCAGTACTTC

v_call: TRBV19
d_call: TRBD2
clone_size: .
j_call: TRBJ2-5
cdr3_aa: CASSTFGTNQETQYF
cdr3_nt: TGTGCCAGTAGTACTTTCGGGACTAACCAAGAGACCCAGTACTTC

v_call: TRBV9
d_call: .
clone_size: .
j_call: TRBJ1-2
cdr3_aa: CASESPGHTSNYGYTF
cdr3_nt: TGTGCCAGCGAGAGCCCCGGACACACTTCTAACTATGGCTACACCTTC